One and the same sample provided the 20 T cell receptor beta chains below, sequenced in a study of blood T cell repertoires in COVID-19 (dated by TCRdb to 2020 to 2021). Library method: the immunoSEQ multiplex PCR assay. TCRdb holds this immuneACCESS table with in-frame rearrangements only. Some clones are missing; in checked studies, unresolved V genes explain under half, and the rest has no known cause. The sample profile shows over 400,000 clones; roughly 89% of them were found once. The ten biggest clones cover 7.8% of the sample. Sequenced sample: peripheral blood. These receptor sequences come from a woman in her 50s with COVID-19, enrolled during active disease.

This clone has a single count. The chain is built from TRBV7-9 and TRBJ1-4; 8 nucleotides align to TRBD1. With V trimmed by 5 bases and J by 5 bases, 4 bases remained unmatched. The V gene's germline CDR1 is SEHNR and CDR2 FQNEAQ (reference sequence). CDR3 length: 14 amino acids. The CDR3 sequence: CASSLQGVNEKLFF. The CDR3, as DNA: TGTGCCAGCAGCCTACAGGGGGTGAATGAAAAACTGTTTTTT.

This clone was detected once. The chain recombines TRBV14 with TRBJ1-2; no firm D call. Germline CDR1 is SGHDN and CDR2 is FVKESK. This CDR3 contains 13 residues. V was shortened by 4 bases and J by 6 bases, with 12 bases between the two germline ends. Written as DNA, the CDR3 is TGTGCCAGCAGCCCCCAAGGGAGGGATGGCTACACCTTC. It encodes CASSPQGRDGYTF. The whole variable domain, remainder taken from reference TRBV14 and TRBJ1-2, is EAGVTQFPSHSVIEKGQTVTLRCDPISGHDNLYWYRRVMGKEIKFLLHFVKESKQDESGMPNNRFLAERTGGTYSTLKVQPAELEDSGVYFCASSPQGRDGYTFGSGTRLTVV.

DNA of the CDR3: TGTGCCAGCAGCTTAGGCGGTTCACCCCTCCACTTT. It specifies CASSLGGSPLHF. This chain uses TRBV7-9 with TRBJ1-6; D gene unclear. Germline V CDR1 and CDR2: SEHNR, FQNEAQ (reference sequence). Trimming removed 1 base from V and 9 bases from J, with 4 bases in between. This CDR3 region has 12 residues.

The CDR3 DNA reads as TGTGCCAGCAGCTTAGGCCCAGGGGGCAATCTCTACGAGCAGTACTTC. Translation: CASSLGPGGNLYEQYF. The rearrangement joins TRBV11-2 to TRBJ2-7; 8 positions match TRBD1. This CDR3 has 16 amino acids. V shed 1 base and J 3 bases; nucleotides not matched to a gene: 8. Per germline, CDR1 SGHAT and CDR2 FQNNGV.

The J gene is TRBJ2-3, the V gene TRBV2; 15 bases agree with TRBD2. J was trimmed by 5 bases and V by 6 bases; bases with no gene match: 12. CDR3 length: 18 residues. Germline-derived CDR1 and CDR2 are SNHLY and FYNNEI. CDR3 in amino acids: CASSYLPGLAGGRDTQYF. The CDR3 nucleotides read TGTGCCAGCAGCTACCTCCCTGGACTAGCGGGGGGGCGAGATACGCAGTATTTT.

This chain links TRBV5-4 with TRBJ1-2; 10 bases match TRBD1. Per germline, CDR1 SGHNT and CDR2 YYREEE (reference sequence). This CDR3 comprises 15 residues. V shed 2 bases, J shed 4 bases, and the junction held 5 bases outside the gene matches. CDR3 sequence reads: CASSLGGTGVYGYTF. The CDR3 DNA follows: TGTGCCAGCAGCTTAGGGGGGACAGGGGTCTATGGCTACACCTTC.

The gene calls are TRBV10-3 and TRBJ1-2; maybe TRBD1 (5 bases). Germline V gene data show CDR1 as ENHRY and CDR2 as SYGVKD. The CDR3 runs to 14 residues. V lost 0 bases to trimming and J lost 2 bases, with 7 bases between them. In nucleotides, the CDR3 is TGTGCCATCAGTGAGTCGACAGCGAACTATGGCTACACCTTC. Residues: CAISESTANYGYTF.

CDR3 bases: TGTGCCGGATTTGACACGCAAGAAAAACTGTTTTTT. Its translation: CAGFDTQEKLFF. This chain links TRBV30 with TRBJ1-4; D gene ambiguous. The germline V and J ends were trimmed by 8 bases and 8 bases, with 15 bases remaining between them. The CDR3 consists of 12 residues. The germline V gene has CDR1 GTSNPN and CDR2 SVGIG (reference sequence).

Concerning this clone: The sample carries other DNA sequences with the same CDR3. CDR3 amino acids: CASSLGQNTEAFF. CDR3 coding DNA: TGTGCCAGCAGCCTAGGACAGAACACTGAAGCTTTCTTT. The chain has TRBV2 and TRBJ1-1; D perhaps matches TRBD1 (5 bases). The CDR3 has 13 residues. The V end lost 6 bases, the J end lost 1 base, and 9 bases lay between the germline ends. Germline lookup yields CDR1 SNHLY and CDR2 FYNNEI.

The chain employs TRBV15 and TRBJ2-2; D not certain. This CDR3 comprises 16 residues. V dropped 0 bases and J dropped 1 base, with 9 bases sitting between them. Germline CDR1 and CDR2: LNHNV and YYDKDF (reference sequence). The chain's CDR3 is CATSRDWARNTGELFF. For the CDR3, the DNA is TGTGCCACCAGCAGAGATTGGGCCAGGAACACCGGGGAGCTGTTTTTT.

The genes are TRBV30 and TRBJ2-7; 7 bases match TRBD2. V lost 4 bases to trimming and J lost 3 bases; unmatched junction nucleotides: 6. This CDR3 has 13 residues. Per germline, CDR1 GTSNPN and CDR2 SVGIG (reference sequence). The CDR3 sequence: CAWMQGGSYEQYF. Written as DNA, the CDR3 is TGTGCCTGGATGCAGGGCGGGAGCTACGAGCAGTACTTC.

This rearrangement joins TRBV11-2 to TRBJ2-1; 8 bases line up with TRBD2. Looked up from germline, CDR1 is SGHAT and CDR2 is FQNNGV. V trimming: 3 bases; J trimming: 4 bases; junction bases outside the gene matches: 5. The CDR3 is 15 amino acids. The CDR3 sequence: CASSFGGAEYNEQFF. CDR3 DNA: TGTGCCAGCAGCTTCGGGGGGGCCGAATACAATGAGCAGTTCTTC.

This clone was observed once. The gene calls are TRBV29-1 and TRBJ2-1; D remains ambiguous. This CDR3 is built from 11 residues. CDR1 and CDR2 from the germline V gene are SQVTM and ANQGSEA. V dropped 0 bases and J dropped 13 bases, with 10 bases sitting between them. In DNA form, the CDR3 reads TGCAGCGTTGAAGATACCAGCGTACAGTTCTTC. As protein: CSVEDTSVQFF.

The gene calls are TRBV11-2 and TRBJ2-7, with D tentatively TRBD1 (6 bases). V lost 4 bases, J lost 1 base, and 14 bases lay in between. The germline V gene has CDR1 SGHAT and CDR2 FQNNGV. The CDR3 runs to 15 residues. The CDR3 spells CASSSSGTSSYEQYF. CDR3 nucleotide sequence: TGTGCCAGCAGCTCTTCTGGGACATCTTCCTACGAGCAGTACTTC.

The V gene is TRBV7-9, the J gene TRBJ2-3, with 13 nucleotides matching TRBD2. The CDR3 has 16 amino acids. The V segment lost 5 bases and the J segment 2 bases; nucleotides outside the gene matches: 4. The germline CDR1 and CDR2 sequences are SEHNR and FQNEAQ (reference sequence). This CDR3 is CASSRLAGGPTDTQYF. The DNA for the CDR3 is TGTGCCAGCAGCCGACTAGCGGGGGGCCCCACAGATACGCAGTATTTT.

This clone showed up just once. The rearrangement links TRBV7-9 to TRBJ2-3, with D possibly TRBD1 on 6 matching bases. CDR1 and CDR2 (germline): SEHNR, FQNEAQ (reference sequence). V was pared by 2 bases and J by 4 bases, with 19 bases between. The CDR3 has 17 residues. CDR3 residues: CASSLILQGRLADTQYF. CDR3 bases: TGTGCCAGCAGCTTAATCCTGCAGGGGCGGCTGGCAGATACGCAGTATTTT.

The rearrangement links TRBV9 to TRBJ1-5; weak D call: TRBD1 (5 bases). This CDR3 has 13 residues. Germline V gene sequence: CDR1 SGDLS, CDR2 YYNGEE. V lost 3 bases to trimming and J lost 10 bases, with 14 bases between them. The CDR3 nucleotides read TGTGCCAGCAGCGCAGGGATGGGGCACCCCCAGCATTTT. It yields the protein CASSAGMGHPQHF. Full variable domain (missing parts from reference TRBV9 and TRBJ1-5): DSGVTQTPKHLITATGQRVTLRCSPRSGDLSVYWYQQSLDQGLQFLIQYYNGEERAKGNILERFSAQQFPDLHSELNLSSLELGDSALYFCASSAGMGHPQHFGDGTRLSIL.

The chain combines TRBV6-5 with TRBJ2-3; 10 nucleotides line up with TRBD2. Germline trimming cut 5 bases from V and 1 base from J; bases unmatched to any gene: 3. Germline V gene lookup returns CDR1 MNHEY and CDR2 SVGAGI. The CDR3 contains 15 residues. The CDR3 DNA reads TGTGCCAGCAGTCATCTAGCGGGGGGCACAGATACGCAGTATTTT. Protein sequence: CASSHLAGGTDTQYF.

The chain is built from TRBV20-1 and TRBJ1-1; D remains unclear. V gave up 6 bases and J gave up 7 bases, with 12 bases separating them. CDR1 and CDR2 (germline): DFQATT, SNEGSKA (reference sequence). The CDR3 consists of 11 residues. As DNA, the CDR3 is TGCAGTGCCCCTAGGTCGGGTGAAGCTTTCTTT. Translating gives CSAPRSGEAFF.

This rearrangement joins TRBV6-5 to TRBJ1-4; D is undetermined. V was clipped by 4 bases and J by 0 bases, with 6 bases between them. CDR3 length: 14 residues. Germline V gene sequence: CDR1 MNHEY, CDR2 SVGAGI. CDR3 protein: CASSLLATNEKLFF. In DNA form, the CDR3 reads TGTGCCAGCAGTTTGCTAGCAACTAATGAAAAACTGTTTTTT.